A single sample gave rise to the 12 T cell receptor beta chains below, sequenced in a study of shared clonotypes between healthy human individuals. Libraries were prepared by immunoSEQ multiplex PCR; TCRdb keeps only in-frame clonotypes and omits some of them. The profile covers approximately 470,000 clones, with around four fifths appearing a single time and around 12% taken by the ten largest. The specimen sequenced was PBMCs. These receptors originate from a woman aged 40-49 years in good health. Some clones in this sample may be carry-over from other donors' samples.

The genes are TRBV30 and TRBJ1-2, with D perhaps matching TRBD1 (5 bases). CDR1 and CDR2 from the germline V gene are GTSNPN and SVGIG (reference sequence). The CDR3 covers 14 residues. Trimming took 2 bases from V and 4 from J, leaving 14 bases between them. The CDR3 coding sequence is TGTGCCTGGAGTACCCACTCTGACAGCTATGGCTACACCTTC. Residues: CAWSTHSDSYGYTF.

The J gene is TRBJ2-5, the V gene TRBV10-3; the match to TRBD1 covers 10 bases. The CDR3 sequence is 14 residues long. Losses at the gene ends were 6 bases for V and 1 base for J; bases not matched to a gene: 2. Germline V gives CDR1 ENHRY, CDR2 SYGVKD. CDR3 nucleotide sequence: TGTGCCATCAGCAGGGACAGGGGCCAAGAGACCCAGTACTTC. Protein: CAISRDRGQETQYF.

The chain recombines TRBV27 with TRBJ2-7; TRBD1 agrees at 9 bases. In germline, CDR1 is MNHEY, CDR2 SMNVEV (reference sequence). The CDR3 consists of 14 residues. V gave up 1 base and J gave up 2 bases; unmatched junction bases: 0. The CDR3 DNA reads TGTGCCAGCAGTTTATGGGACAGGGCCTACGAGCAGTACTTC. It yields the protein CASSLWDRAYEQYF.

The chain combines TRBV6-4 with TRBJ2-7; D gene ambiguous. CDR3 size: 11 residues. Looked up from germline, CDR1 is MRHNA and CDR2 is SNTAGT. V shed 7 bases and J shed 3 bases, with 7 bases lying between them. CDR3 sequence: CASIGHYEQYF. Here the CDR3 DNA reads TGTGCCAGCATAGGCCACTACGAGCAGTACTTC.

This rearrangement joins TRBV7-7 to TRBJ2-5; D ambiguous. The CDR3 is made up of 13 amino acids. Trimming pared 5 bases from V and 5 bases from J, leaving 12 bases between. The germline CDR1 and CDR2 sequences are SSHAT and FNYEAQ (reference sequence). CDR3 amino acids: CASSVRLRETQYF. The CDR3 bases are TGTGCCAGCAGCGTGAGGCTTCGTGAGACCCAGTACTTC.

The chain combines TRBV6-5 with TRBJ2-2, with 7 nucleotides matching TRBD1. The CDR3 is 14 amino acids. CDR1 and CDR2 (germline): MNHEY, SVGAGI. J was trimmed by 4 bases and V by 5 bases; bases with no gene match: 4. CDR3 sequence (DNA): TGTGCCAGCAGTACTCCAGGGGGCACCGGGGAGCTGTTTTTT. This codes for CASSTPGGTGELFF.

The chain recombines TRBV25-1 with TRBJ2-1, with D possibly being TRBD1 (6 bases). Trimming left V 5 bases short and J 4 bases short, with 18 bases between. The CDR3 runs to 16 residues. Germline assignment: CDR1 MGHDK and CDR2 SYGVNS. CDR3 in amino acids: CASSQGTSRLYNEQFF. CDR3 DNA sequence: TGTGCCAGCAGTCAGGGGACAAGTCGGCTTTACAATGAGCAGTTCTTC.

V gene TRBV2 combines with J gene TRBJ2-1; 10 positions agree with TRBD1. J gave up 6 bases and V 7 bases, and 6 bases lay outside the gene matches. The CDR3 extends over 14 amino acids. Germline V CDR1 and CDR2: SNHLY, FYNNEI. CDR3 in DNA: TGTGCCAGCACGGACAGGGGGGCGGGCAATGAGCAGTTCTTC. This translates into CASTDRGAGNEQFF.

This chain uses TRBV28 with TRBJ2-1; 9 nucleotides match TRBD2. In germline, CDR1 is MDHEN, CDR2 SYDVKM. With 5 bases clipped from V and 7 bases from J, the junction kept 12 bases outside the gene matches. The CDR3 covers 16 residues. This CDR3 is CASSPLGAGGLNEQFF. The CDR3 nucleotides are TGTGCCAGCAGTCCCCTCGGGGCGGGAGGGTTGAATGAGCAGTTCTTC.

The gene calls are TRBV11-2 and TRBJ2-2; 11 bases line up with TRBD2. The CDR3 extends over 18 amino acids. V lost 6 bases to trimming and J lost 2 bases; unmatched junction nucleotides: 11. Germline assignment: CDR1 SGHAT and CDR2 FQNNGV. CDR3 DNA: TGTGCCAGCAGTCATTCGACTAGCGGGAACGATAACACCGGGGAGCTGTTTTTT. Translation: CASSHSTSGNDNTGELFF.

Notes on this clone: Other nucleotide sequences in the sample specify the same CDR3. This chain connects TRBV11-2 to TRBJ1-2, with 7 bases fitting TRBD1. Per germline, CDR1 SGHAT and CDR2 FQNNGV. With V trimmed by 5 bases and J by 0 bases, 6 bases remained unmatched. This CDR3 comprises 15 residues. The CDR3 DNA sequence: TGTGCCAGCAGCCTGAACAGGGGATCTAACTATGGCTACACCTTC. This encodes CASSLNRGSNYGYTF. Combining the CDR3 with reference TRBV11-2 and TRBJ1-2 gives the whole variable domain EAGVAQSPRYKIIEKRQSVAFWCNPISGHATLYWYQQILGQGPKLLIQFQNNGVVDDSQLPKDRFSAERLKGVDSTLKIQPAKLEDSAVYLCASSLNRGSNYGYTFGSGTRLTVV.

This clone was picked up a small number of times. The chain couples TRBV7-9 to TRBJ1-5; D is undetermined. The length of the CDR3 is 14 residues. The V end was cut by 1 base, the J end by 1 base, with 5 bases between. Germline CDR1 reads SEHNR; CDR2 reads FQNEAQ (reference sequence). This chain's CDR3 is CASSLGVSNQPQHF. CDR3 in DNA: TGTGCCAGCAGCTTAGGGGTAAGCAATCAGCCCCAGCATTTT.